This T cell receptor (beta chain) was recovered during a study of PD-L1 blockade in urothelial cancer. Specified time point: pretreatment peripheral blood. Sampling of each patient yielded between 1 and 8 specimens, collected pretreatment and on-treatment. A spike-in of synthetic TCR analog templates was added to each PCR. Method: immunoSEQ multiplex PCR; TCRdb's copy keeps in-frame clones and lacks some. Of tens of thousands of clones in the sample, around 85% were seen once. Between the trimmed V and J ends, which lost 3 bases and 8 bases, there was a span of 8 bases. CDR3 length: 12 residues. CDR1 is MDHEN and CDR2 is SYDVKM in the germline V gene.

Sequenced material: PBMCs, taken around atezolizumab (anti-PD-L1) treatment. The clonotype comes from a man aged 35 to 55 with urothelial cancer. The chain links TRBV28 to TRBJ2-1; D may be TRBD1 (6 bases). The CDR3 sequence: CASSFRGDEQFF. CDR3 nucleotide sequence: TGTGCCAGCAGTTTCAGGGGCGATGAGCAGTTCTTC.